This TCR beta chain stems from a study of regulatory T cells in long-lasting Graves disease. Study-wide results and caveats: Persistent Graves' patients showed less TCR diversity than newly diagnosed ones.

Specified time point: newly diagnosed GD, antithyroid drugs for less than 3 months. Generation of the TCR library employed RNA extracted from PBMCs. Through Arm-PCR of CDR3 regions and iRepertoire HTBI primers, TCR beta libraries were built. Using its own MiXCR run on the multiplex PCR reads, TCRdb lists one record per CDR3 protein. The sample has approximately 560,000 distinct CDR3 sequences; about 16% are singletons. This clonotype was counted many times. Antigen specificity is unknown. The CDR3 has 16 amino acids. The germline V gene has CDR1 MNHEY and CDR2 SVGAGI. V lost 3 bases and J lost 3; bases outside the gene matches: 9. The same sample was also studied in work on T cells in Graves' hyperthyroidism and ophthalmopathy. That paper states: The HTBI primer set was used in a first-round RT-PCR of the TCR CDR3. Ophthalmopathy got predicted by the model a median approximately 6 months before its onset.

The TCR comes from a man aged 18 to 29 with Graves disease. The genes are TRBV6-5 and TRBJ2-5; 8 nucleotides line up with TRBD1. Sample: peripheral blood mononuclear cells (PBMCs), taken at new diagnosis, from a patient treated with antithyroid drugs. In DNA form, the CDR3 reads TGTGCCAGCAGTTATTCGGACGGACAGGGAAAAGAGACCCAGTACTTC. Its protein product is CASSYSDGQGKETQYF.